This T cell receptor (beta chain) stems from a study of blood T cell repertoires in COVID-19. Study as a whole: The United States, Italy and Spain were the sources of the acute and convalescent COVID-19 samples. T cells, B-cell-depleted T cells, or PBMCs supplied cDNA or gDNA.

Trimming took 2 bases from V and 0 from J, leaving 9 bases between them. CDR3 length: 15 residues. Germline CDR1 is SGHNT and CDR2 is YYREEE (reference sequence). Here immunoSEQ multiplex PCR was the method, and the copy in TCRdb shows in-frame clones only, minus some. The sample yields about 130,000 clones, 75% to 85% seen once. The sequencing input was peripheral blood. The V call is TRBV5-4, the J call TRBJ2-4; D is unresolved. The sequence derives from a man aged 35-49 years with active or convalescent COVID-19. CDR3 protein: CASSFGGLAKNIQYF. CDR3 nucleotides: TGTGCCAGCAGCTTTGGCGGTTTAGCCAAAAACATTCAGTACTTC.